This T cell receptor beta chain was found in a study of blood T cell repertoires in COVID-19. Background on the study: Sources were T cells, B-cell-depleted T cells, or PBMCs; the material itself was cDNA or gDNA.

CDR1 and CDR2 (germline): SGHRS, YFSETQ. The CDR3 is 14 amino acids. V lost 5 bases and J 3 bases, leaving 13 bases between the germline ends. Per the original data handling: Counts of nucleated cells, estimated from reference gene primer amplification, were obtained. Libraries were prepared by immunoSEQ multiplex PCR; TCRdb keeps only in-frame clonotypes and omits some of them. D and trimming were read from the DNA, whereas the V and J calls and clone size are those reported in that table. The sample has about 200,000 clones, 86% seen once. This clone was seen only a few times. Participants spanned ages 18 to 89 years and resided in about two dozen US areas. Membership in each cohort depended on participant-reported clinical history.

The sequence was obtained from a man aged 40-55 years with acute COVID-19. The chain is built from TRBV5-1 and TRBJ2-3; a weak D match, TRBD2 (5 bases). Sequencing input: PBMCs or T cells enriched from blood (not recorded which). The CDR3 region is CASRLLGETDTQYF. The CDR3 nucleotides read TGCGCCAGCAGGTTACTCGGGGAAACAGATACGCAGTATTTT.